The entry below gives a single TCR beta chain sequence along with its context. Authors' analysis steps: Estimation of nucleated cell counts was performed using reference gene primer amplification. Profiling relied on immunoSEQ multiplex PCR, and the TCRdb table lists in-frame clones only, not all of them. V, J and clone size reflect that table, while D and trimming were determined from the DNA. Among 200,000 to 300,000 clones, about 80% were seen once, and the ten largest hold 8.9%. This entry comes from a study of blood T cell repertoires in COVID-19. At the level of the study: Samples came from the United States, Italy and Spain, spanning acute and convalescent COVID-19. PBMCs, B-cell-depleted T cells, or T cells provided the cDNA or gDNA that made up the material.

Germline assignment: CDR1 SGHAT and CDR2 FQNNGV. Trimming took off 2 bases at V and 5 bases at J, with 15 bases between the two ends. The CDR3 is 15 amino acids. The rearrangement joins TRBV11-2 to TRBJ1-1; D is possibly TRBD1 (5 bases). Sequenced: peripheral blood. The sequence derives from an older man with acute or convalescent COVID-19. CDR3 in DNA: TGTGCCAGCAGCTTAATGGGGGGTGTTTGGACTGAAGCTTTCTTT. Translation: CASSLMGGVWTEAFF.